This record looks at one TCR beta chain sequence and its context. Its cognate antigen is unknown. The assay was immunoSEQ multiplex PCR, and TCRdb's table has in-frame clones only and misses some. This table has under 55,000 clones, around 80% appearing once. The CDR3 has 15 amino acids. In germline, CDR1 is MDHEN, CDR2 SYDVKM. The V and J ends lost 4 bases and 2 bases respectively, with 12 bases between them. The data were obtained in a study of T cells in localized non-small cell lung cancer. Points from the study as a whole: Because only a single region of the tumor was sequenced, heterogeneity remains possible. A denser population of T cells in blood accompanied longer overall survival. There were a median roughly 60 of the top 100 tumor clones appearing in adjacent lung. Uninvolved adjacent lung had the highest recorded T cell clonality, with tumor below it.

The source is a woman aged 40-70 years with stage II lung adenocarcinoma. Sequencing used PBMCs, obtained before any cancer treatment. The chain carries TRBV28 and TRBJ1-5; perhaps TRBD1 as D (6 bases). The CDR3 here is CASSSFSGGNQPQHF. The CDR3 DNA is TGTGCCAGCAGTTCCTTCTCAGGGGGCAATCAGCCCCAGCATTTT.